The 3 T cell receptor beta chains listed next were all sequenced from one sample in a study of cytomegalovirus exposure and HLA in healthy donors. Sequencing was performed with immunoSEQ multiplex PCR; in TCRdb, only in-frame clones are kept and a portion is missing. Among more than 150,000 clones listed, approximately 80% were seen once. The source material was PBMCs. The receptors were gathered from a man between 18 and 35 years old in good health and CMV-seropositive.

The table lists this clone with a few counts. The CDR3 DNA follows: TGTGCCAGCACGGCGGGAGGGCCGTACGAGCAGTACTTC. This sequence encodes CASTAGGPYEQYF. The gene calls are TRBV6-1 and TRBJ2-7; TRBD2 matches at 9 bases. J lost 4 bases, V lost 7 bases, and 5 bases had no gene match. There are 13 residues in the CDR3. Germline V gene sequence: CDR1 MNHNS, CDR2 SASEGT.

The chain has TRBV7-2 and TRBJ1-1; 8 nucleotides align to TRBD1. Germline loops: CDR1 SGHTA, CDR2 FQGNSA. V trimming: 0 bases; J trimming: 6 bases; junction bases outside the gene matches: 9. The CDR3 contains 16 residues. The CDR3 region has the DNA TGTGCCAGCAGCTTAGCTGTAAGCATACAGGGGGCTGAAGCTTTCTTT. The encoded protein is CASSLAVSIQGAEAFF.

The rearrangement links TRBV5-8 to TRBJ1-2, with TRBD1 matching over 8 bases. CDR1 and CDR2 (germline): SGHTS, YDEGEE. The V and J ends lost 2 bases and 6 bases, in that order; junction bases with no gene match: 3. The CDR3 is made up of 13 amino acids. CDR3 protein: CASSFGQGDGYTF. The DNA for the CDR3 is TGTGCCAGCAGCTTCGGACAGGGTGATGGCTACACCTTC.